Shown below are 25 T cell receptor beta chains from a single sample sequenced in a study of T cell repertoires in cytomegalovirus infection. No antigen is known for these receptors. Via MiXCR, TCRdb re-called the reads, giving one row per CDR3 protein. The sample carries 30,000 to 40,000 distinct CDR3 sequences, over 50% recorded once. Sequencing used CD8+ T cells from cultured PBMCs, obtained from culture after CMV antigen stimulation. The receptors originated from a human donor in good health (CMV status not recorded). Some clones in this sample may be carry-over from other donors' samples.

The chain couples TRBV29-1 to TRBJ2-1; 12 nucleotides align to TRBD2. The CDR3 has 16 amino acids. With V trimmed by 6 bases and J by 1 base, 7 bases remained unmatched. Germline CDR1 and CDR2: SQVTM and ANQGSEA. CDR3 loop: CSVIGLAGQSYNEQFF. In DNA, the CDR3 is TGCAGCGTGATTGGACTAGCGGGGCAATCCTACAATGAGCAGTTCTTC.

On this clonotype itself: One junction end disagrees with the germline gene, perhaps due to a read error. The chain recombines TRBV10-3 with TRBJ1-2; D call uncertain. The germline gives CDR1 ENHRY, CDR2 SYGVKD. The CDR3 totals 15 residues. In DNA form, the CDR3 reads TGTGCCATCAGTGAGTCCCTGGACCAGTACTATAGCTACACCTTC. Translation gives CAISESLDQYYSYTF.

The J gene is TRBJ2-1, the V gene TRBV5-5, with D maybe TRBD2 (6 bases). Germline CDR1 SGHKS, CDR2 YYEKEE (reference sequence). This CDR3 contains 14 residues. V dropped 0 bases and J dropped 7 bases, with 11 bases sitting between them. The CDR3 loop reads CASSLGDGSNEQFF. The CDR3, as DNA: TGTGCCAGCAGCTTGGGGGACGGGAGTAATGAGCAGTTCTTC.

V gene TRBV29-1 combines with J gene TRBJ2-7; D may be TRBD1 or TRBD2 (5 bases each). The CDR3 sequence is 15 residues long. V lost 7 bases and J 7 bases, leaving 26 bases between the germline ends. Germline V gene sequence: CDR1 SQVTM, CDR2 ANQGSEA. The CDR3 sequence: CSARPGPPFEGEQYF. CDR3 bases: TGCAGCGCCCGACCCGGGCCCCCATTTGAGGGGGAGCAGTACTTC.

This clonotype was seen a few times. CDR3 coding DNA: TGTGCCAGCAGCTTAGCAACTAGCGGACCCACAGATACGCAGTATTTT. It is translated as CASSLATSGPTDTQYF. The V gene is TRBV7-2, the J gene TRBJ2-3; 8 positions agree with TRBD2. The CDR3 totals 16 residues. Unmatched junction bases numbered 4, after V lost 0 bases and J lost 2 bases. Germline-derived CDR1 and CDR2 are SGHTA and FQGNSA.

This clonotype was seen a few times. This rearrangement joins TRBV11-2 to TRBJ1-5; D call uncertain. The CDR3 consists of 17 residues. V dropped 1 base and J dropped 1 base, with 14 bases sitting between them. In germline, CDR1 is SGHAT, CDR2 FQNNGV. This CDR3 reads CASSLGPFQASNQPQHF. For the CDR3, the DNA is TGTGCCAGCAGCTTAGGACCCTTCCAGGCGAGCAATCAGCCCCAGCATTTT.

V usage is TRBV29-1 and J usage is TRBJ2-1; D tentatively reads TRBD1 or TRBD2 (5 bases each). V shed 7 bases and J shed 1 base, with 11 bases lying between them. This CDR3 contains 13 residues. Looked up from germline, CDR1 is SQVTM and CDR2 is ANQGSEA. The CDR3 bases are TGCAGCGCCCAGGGACGGTCCTACAATGAGCAGTTCTTC. This sequence encodes CSAQGRSYNEQFF.

The chain employs TRBV27 and TRBJ1-2; weak D call: TRBD1 (5 bases). CDR1 and CDR2 (germline): MNHEY, SMNVEV (reference sequence). V lost 7 bases and J lost 7, with 22 bases in between. This CDR3 comprises 15 residues. CDR3 DNA sequence: TGTGCCAGCACCTCCCCCGGTGGCCAGGGAGGTGGCTACACCTTC. Amino acid sequence: CASTSPGGQGGGYTF.

V is TRBV7-4 and J is TRBJ1-1; D uncertain. Between the trimmed V and J ends, which lost 3 bases and 0 bases, there was a span of 14 bases. Germline values: CDR1 SGHVT, CDR2 SQSDAQ. The CDR3 sequence is 16 residues long. For the CDR3, the DNA is TGTGCCAGCAGCTTGTCCCCAACTTTCATGAACACTGAAGCTTTCTTT. Its translation is CASSLSPTFMNTEAFF.

This clonotype was recorded at least ten times. This rearrangement joins TRBV19 to TRBJ1-2; possible D gene TRBD1, 5 bases. Trimming shortened V by 3 bases and J by 12 bases, and 11 bases separated the two germline ends. Germline assignment: CDR1 LNHDA and CDR2 SQIVND (reference sequence). The length of the CDR3 is 11 residues. CDR3: CASSIGRDDTF. CDR3 bases: TGTGCCAGTAGTATCGGCAGGGACGACACCTTC.

The V gene is TRBV27, the J gene TRBJ1-1, with 7 bases fitting TRBD1. There are 14 residues in the CDR3. V shed 5 bases and J 5 bases; nucleotides not matched to a gene: 8. The germline V gene encodes CDR1 MNHEY and CDR2 SMNVEV (reference sequence). The DNA of the CDR3 is TGTGCCAGCAGTCCAAGACAGGGCTGGACTGAAGCTTTCTTT. Encoded protein: CASSPRQGWTEAFF.

The chain couples TRBV20-1 to TRBJ2-1; 9 nucleotides line up with TRBD2. This CDR3 spans 19 amino acids. Germline-derived CDR1 and CDR2 are DFQATT and SNEGSKA (reference sequence). With 1 base clipped from V and 3 bases from J, the junction kept 16 bases outside the gene matches. The CDR3 reads CSARGGSGSPTLFYNEQFF. Written as DNA, the CDR3 is TGCAGTGCTAGAGGGGGTAGCGGGAGCCCCACCCTTTTCTACAATGAGCAGTTCTTC.

This chain uses TRBV27 with TRBJ2-3, with D hard to call. The germline V and J ends were trimmed by 6 bases and 4 bases, with 11 bases remaining between them. Germline V gene lookup returns CDR1 MNHEY and CDR2 SMNVEV (reference sequence). The CDR3 totals 13 residues. The CDR3 region has the DNA TGTGCCAGCAGGCTATTTAGACCAGATACGCAGTATTTT. It is translated as CASRLFRPDTQYF.

The genes are TRBV27 and TRBJ2-1; D possibly corresponds to TRBD2 (5 bases). Germline lookup yields CDR1 MNHEY and CDR2 SMNVEV (reference sequence). This CDR3 is built from 12 residues. Trimming removed 6 bases at V and 10 bases at J, with 13 bases between. The CDR3 nucleotides are TGTGCCAGCAGGTCCAGCGGCCCCGAGCAGTTCTTC. This sequence encodes CASRSSGPEQFF.

This chain connects TRBV7-6 to TRBJ2-1; D uncertain. Germline CDR1 and CDR2: SGHVS and FNYEAQ. The length of the CDR3 is 13 residues. The V end was cut by 1 base, the J end by 2 bases, with 3 bases between. The CDR3 here is CASSLGAYNEQFF. CDR3 nucleotide sequence: TGTGCCAGCAGCTTAGGCGCCTACAATGAGCAGTTCTTC.

The V call is TRBV6-2 or TRBV6-3, the J call TRBJ2-1; tentative D call: TRBD1 (5 bases). V gave up 6 bases and J gave up 5 bases, with 14 bases separating them. This CDR3 comprises 14 residues. Germline loops: CDR1 MNHEY, CDR2 SVGEGT. The CDR3: CASSPTGRNNEQFF. CDR3 in DNA: TGTGCCAGCAGCCCCACAGGTCGTAACAATGAGCAGTTCTTC.

This clonotype was detected only a few times. CDR3 nucleotide sequence: TGTGCCAGCAGCTCTACTAGCGGGAGGGCCTCGAGCGAGCAGTACTTC. The encoded protein is CASSSTSGRASSEQYF. The chain joins TRBV7-2 to TRBJ2-7; 13 bases are a match to TRBD2. This CDR3 region has 16 residues. Germline CDR1 is SGHTA and CDR2 is FQGNSA. V gave up 4 bases and J gave up 6 bases; unmatched junction bases: 9. Drawing the rest from reference TRBV7-2 and TRBJ2-7, the complete variable domain is GAGVSQSPSNKVTEKGKDVELRCDPISGHTALYWYRQSLGQGLEFLIYFQGNSAPDKSGLPSDRFSAERTGGSVSTLTIQRTQQEDSAVYLCASSSTSGRASSEQYFGPGTRLTVT.

Many counts were recorded for this clonotype. This chain connects TRBV7-3 to TRBJ2-1, with D possibly being TRBD1 or TRBD2 (5 bases each). The CDR3 is made up of 15 amino acids. Germline V gene data show CDR1 as SGHTA and CDR2 as FQGTGA. V was cut by 6 bases and J by 6 bases, with 18 bases left in between. The CDR3 DNA reads TGTGCCAGCAGACCTGGGACCAGTACCGCCAATGAGCAGTTCTTC. Protein product: CASRPGTSTANEQFF.

V is TRBV7-6 and J is TRBJ2-5; 8 bases are a match to TRBD2. The CDR3 runs 16 residues. J lost 0 bases, V lost 5 bases, and 8 bases had no gene match. The germline CDR1 and CDR2 sequences are SGHVS and FNYEAQ. CDR3 residues: CASSGKAGVYQETQYF. CDR3 bases: TGTGCCAGCAGCGGTAAAGCGGGAGTGTACCAAGAGACCCAGTACTTC.

The chain combines TRBV7-9 with TRBJ2-7, with 7 bases identical to TRBD1. Germline CDR1 reads SEHNR; CDR2 reads FQNEAQ (reference sequence). J gave up 2 bases and V 9 bases, and 7 bases lay outside the gene matches. The CDR3 contains 13 residues. CDR3 DNA sequence: TGTGCCAGTTGCCACGACAGGGCCTACGAGCAGTACTTC. Protein: CASCHDRAYEQYF.

The rearrangement joins TRBV19 to TRBJ2-2; D is unresolved. Germline CDR1 LNHDA, CDR2 SQIVND (reference sequence). The V end lost 5 bases, the J end lost 5 bases, and 12 bases lay between the germline ends. CDR3 length: 14 amino acids. CDR3 sequence (DNA): TGTGCCAGTAGTTCTCGTGAAGGAACCGGGGAGCTGTTTTTT. Its protein product is CASSSREGTGELFF.

This clonotype was observed a few times. The chain has TRBV7-6 and TRBJ1-2, with a possible D match to TRBD1 (5 bases). V lost 0 bases and J lost 8, with 10 bases in between. The CDR3 sequence is 13 residues long. CDR1 and CDR2 from the germline V gene are SGHVS and FNYEAQ. CDR3 DNA sequence: TGTGCCAGCAGCTTAGCACCGGGGGACGGCTACACCTTC. Residues: CASSLAPGDGYTF.

This clonotype was detected ten times or more. The rearrangement links TRBV7-8 to TRBJ2-1; 7 bases map to TRBD2. CDR3 size: 16 residues. The V gene's germline CDR1 is SGHVS and CDR2 FQNEAQ. After removal of 4 bases from V and 5 bases from J, the junction contained 11 bases not matched to a gene. The CDR3: CASSSLGSSGNNEQFF. The CDR3 DNA sequence: TGTGCCAGCAGCTCACTAGGCTCTAGCGGAAACAATGAGCAGTTCTTC.

This clonotype showed up many times. The chain links TRBV4-1 to TRBJ1-3; D uncertain. The CDR3 runs to 15 residues. Germline CDR1 MGHRA, CDR2 YSYEKL. Trimming took 2 bases from V and 0 from J, leaving 8 bases between them. This CDR3 reads CASSQSSFSGNTIYF. Written as DNA, the CDR3 is TGCGCCAGCAGCCAATCCAGCTTCTCTGGAAACACCATATATTTT.

This chain connects TRBV7-8 to TRBJ2-5, with D possibly being TRBD1 or TRBD2 (6 bases each). The ends were cut back, 4 bases at V and 3 bases at J, with 9 bases in the middle. CDR1 and CDR2 from the germline V gene are SGHVS and FQNEAQ. The CDR3 has 13 amino acids. CDR3 in amino acids: CASSSGAEETQYF. In nucleotides, the CDR3 is TGTGCCAGCAGCTCGGGGGCCGAAGAGACCCAGTACTTC.